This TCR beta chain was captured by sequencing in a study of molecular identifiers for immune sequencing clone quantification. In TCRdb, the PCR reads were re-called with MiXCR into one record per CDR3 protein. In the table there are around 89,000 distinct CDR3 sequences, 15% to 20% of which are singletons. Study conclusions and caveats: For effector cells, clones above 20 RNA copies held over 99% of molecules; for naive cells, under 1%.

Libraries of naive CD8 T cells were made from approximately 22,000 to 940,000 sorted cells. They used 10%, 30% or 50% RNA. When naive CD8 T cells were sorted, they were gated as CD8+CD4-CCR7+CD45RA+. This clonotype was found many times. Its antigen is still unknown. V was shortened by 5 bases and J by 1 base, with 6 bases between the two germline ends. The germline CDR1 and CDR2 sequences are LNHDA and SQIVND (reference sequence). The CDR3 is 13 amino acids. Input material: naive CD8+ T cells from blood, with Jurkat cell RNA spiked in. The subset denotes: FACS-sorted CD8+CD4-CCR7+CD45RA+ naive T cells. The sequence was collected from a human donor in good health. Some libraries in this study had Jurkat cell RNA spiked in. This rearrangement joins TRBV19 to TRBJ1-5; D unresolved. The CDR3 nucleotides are TGTGCCAGTAGTCCGGCAAGCAATCAGCCCCAGCATTTT. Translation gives CASSPASNQPQHF.